This T cell receptor beta chain was captured by sequencing in a study of T cell repertoires in cytomegalovirus infection. Findings and caveats of the study: HLA-C-restricted CMV-specific TCR beta clonotypes prevailed in the ex vivo response.

TCRdb passed the reads through MiXCR, listing each CDR3 protein once. The table includes tens of thousands of distinct CDR3 sequences, roughly 44% detected once. This clonotype was counted between two and nine times. Its antigen is not known. CDR1 is SGHTA and CDR2 is FQGNSA in the germline V gene. Unmatched junction bases numbered 14, after V lost 5 bases and J lost 3 bases. CDR3 length: 18 residues. Sequenced material: CD8+ T cells from cultured PBMCs, taken from culture after CMV antigen stimulation. The chain couples TRBV7-2 to TRBJ2-1, with 9 bases lining up with TRBD2. This receptor was taken from a human donor in good health (CMV status not recorded). Some clones in this sample may be carry-over from other donors' samples. The CDR3 loop is CASSPLRTSAFLYNEQFF. The CDR3 DNA sequence: TGTGCCAGCAGCCCCCTTCGGACTAGCGCTTTCCTCTACAATGAGCAGTTCTTC.